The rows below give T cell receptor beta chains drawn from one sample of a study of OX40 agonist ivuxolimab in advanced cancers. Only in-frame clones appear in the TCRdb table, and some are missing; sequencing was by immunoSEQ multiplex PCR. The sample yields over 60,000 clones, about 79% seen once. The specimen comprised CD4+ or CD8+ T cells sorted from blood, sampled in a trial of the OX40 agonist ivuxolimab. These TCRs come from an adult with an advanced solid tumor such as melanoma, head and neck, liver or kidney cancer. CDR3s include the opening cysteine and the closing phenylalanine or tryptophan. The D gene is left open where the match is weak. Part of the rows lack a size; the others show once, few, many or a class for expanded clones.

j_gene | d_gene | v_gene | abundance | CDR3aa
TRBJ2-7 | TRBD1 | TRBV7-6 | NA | CASSRRAGGEQYF
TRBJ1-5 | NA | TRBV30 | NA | CAWSPQGSSYQPQHF
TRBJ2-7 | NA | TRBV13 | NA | CASSWTGTNYEQYF
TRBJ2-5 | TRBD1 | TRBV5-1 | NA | CASSGRDRETQYF
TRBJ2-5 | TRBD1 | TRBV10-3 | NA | CASSTGIGTQYF
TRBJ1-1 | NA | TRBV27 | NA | CASSFGRGTEAFF
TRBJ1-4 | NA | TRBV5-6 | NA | CASSYSGEKLFF
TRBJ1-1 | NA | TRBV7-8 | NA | CASSRGRNTEAFF
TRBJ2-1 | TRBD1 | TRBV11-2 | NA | CASSHFRDRRFF
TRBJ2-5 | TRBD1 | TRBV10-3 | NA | CAIKGTGGRQETQYF
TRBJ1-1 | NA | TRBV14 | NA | CASSQVIGVGTEAFF
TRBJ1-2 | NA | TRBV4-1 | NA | CASSQGAGLYGYTF
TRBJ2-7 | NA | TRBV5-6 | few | CASSLVRSEQYF
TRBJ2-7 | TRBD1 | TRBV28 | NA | CASKETRQGATEQYF
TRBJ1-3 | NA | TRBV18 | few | CASSSDSISGNTIYF
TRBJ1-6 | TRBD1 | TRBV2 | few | CASRDRVGSPLHF
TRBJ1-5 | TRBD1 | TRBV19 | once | CASKVGTVYSNQPQHF
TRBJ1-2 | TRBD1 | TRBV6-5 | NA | CASRSGQGNYGYTF
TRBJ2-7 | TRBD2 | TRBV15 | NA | CATSRVGGVSSGASYEQYF
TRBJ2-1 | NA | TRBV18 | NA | CASSPPGTSYNEQFF
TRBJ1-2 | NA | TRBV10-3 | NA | CAITKGPTAIYGYTF
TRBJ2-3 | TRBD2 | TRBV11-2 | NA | CASSLPTSGGAADTQYF
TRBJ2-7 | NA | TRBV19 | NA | CASSQGRQRATGQYF
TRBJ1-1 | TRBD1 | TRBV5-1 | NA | CASSPGQGVNTEAFF
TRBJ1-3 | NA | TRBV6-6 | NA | CASSYSSNSGNTIYF
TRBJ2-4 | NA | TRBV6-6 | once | CASSEKNIQYF
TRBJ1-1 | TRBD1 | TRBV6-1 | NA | CASSRDRGTEAFF
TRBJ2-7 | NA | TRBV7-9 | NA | CASSLTGLGDEQYF
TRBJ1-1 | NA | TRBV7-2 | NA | CASSSWTDNTEAFF
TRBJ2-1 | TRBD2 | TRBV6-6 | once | CASRGRASGAREQFF
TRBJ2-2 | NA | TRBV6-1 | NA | CASIEANTGELFF